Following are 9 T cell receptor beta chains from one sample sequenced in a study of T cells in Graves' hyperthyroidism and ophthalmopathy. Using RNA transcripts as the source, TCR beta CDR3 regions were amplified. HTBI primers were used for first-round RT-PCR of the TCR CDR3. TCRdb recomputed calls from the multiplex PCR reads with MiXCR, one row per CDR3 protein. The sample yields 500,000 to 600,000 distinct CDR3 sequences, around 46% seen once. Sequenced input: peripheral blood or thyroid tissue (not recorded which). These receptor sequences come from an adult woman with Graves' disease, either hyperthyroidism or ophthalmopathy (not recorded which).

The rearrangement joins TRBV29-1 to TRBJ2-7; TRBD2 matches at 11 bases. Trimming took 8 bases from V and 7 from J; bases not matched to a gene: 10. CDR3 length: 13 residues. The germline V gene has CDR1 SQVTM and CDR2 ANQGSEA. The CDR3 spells CSIKKLAGEEQYF. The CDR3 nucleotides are TGCAGCATCAAGAAACTAGCGGGGGAGGAGCAGTACTTC.

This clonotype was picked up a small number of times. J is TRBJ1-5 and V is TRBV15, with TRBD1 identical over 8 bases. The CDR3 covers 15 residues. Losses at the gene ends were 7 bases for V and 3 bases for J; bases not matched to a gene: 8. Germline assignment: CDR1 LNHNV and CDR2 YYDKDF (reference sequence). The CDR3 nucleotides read TGTGCCACCACTTGGGGCAGGGGGCCCAATCAGCCCCAGCATTTT. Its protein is CATTWGRGPNQPQHF. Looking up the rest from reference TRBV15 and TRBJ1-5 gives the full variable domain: DAMVIQNPRYQVTQFGKPVTLSCSQTLNHNVMYWYQQKSSQAPKLLFHYYDKDFNNEADTPDNFQSRRPNTSFCFLDIRSPGLGDTAMYLCATTWGRGPNQPQHFGDGTRLSIL.

The CDR3 DNA reads TGCGCCAGCACTCGTTTGTCGAGTACAGATACGCAGTATTTT. Its translation: CASTRLSSTDTQYF. The V and J genes are TRBV10-2 and TRBJ2-3; D unresolved. CDR1 and CDR2 from the germline V gene are WSHSY and SAAADI. The V and J ends lost 7 bases and 3 bases respectively, with 14 bases between them. The CDR3 is 14 amino acids.

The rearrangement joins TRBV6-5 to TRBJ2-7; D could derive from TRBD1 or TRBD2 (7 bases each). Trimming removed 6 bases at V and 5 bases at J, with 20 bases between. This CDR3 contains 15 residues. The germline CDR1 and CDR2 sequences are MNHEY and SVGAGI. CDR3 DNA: TGTGCCAGCAGCTCCTGGGAGGGGGCAAGAAACGAGCAGTACTTC. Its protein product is CASSSWEGARNEQYF.

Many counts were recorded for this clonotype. The CDR3 DNA follows: TGTGCCAGCAGTTGGGACGGCAATTCACCCCTCCACTTT. Its protein is CASSWDGNSPLHF. The chain has TRBV7-9 and TRBJ1-6; tentative D call: TRBD1 (5 bases). The CDR3 runs to 13 residues. Germline assignment: CDR1 SEHNR and CDR2 FQNEAQ (reference sequence). Trimming removed 6 bases at V and 7 bases at J, with 10 bases between.

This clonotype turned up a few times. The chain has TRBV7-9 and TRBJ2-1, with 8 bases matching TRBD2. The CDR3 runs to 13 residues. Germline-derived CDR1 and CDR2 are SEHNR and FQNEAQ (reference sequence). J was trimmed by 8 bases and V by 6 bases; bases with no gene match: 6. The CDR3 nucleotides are TGTGCCAGCAGGCTGTCAGCGGGAGATGAGCAGTTCTTC. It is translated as CASRLSAGDEQFF. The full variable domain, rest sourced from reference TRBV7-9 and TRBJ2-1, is DTGVSQNPRHKITKRGQNVTFRCDPISEHNRLYWYRQTLGQGPEFLTYFQNEAQLEKSRLLSDRFSAERPKGSFSTLEIQRTEQGDSAMYLCASRLSAGDEQFFGPGTRLTVL.

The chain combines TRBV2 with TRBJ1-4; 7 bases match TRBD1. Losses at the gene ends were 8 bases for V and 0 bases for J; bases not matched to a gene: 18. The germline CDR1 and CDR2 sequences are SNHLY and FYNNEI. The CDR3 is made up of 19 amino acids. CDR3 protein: CASGGEETGSFATNEKLFF. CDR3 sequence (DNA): TGTGCCAGCGGGGGTGAAGAGACAGGGAGTTTTGCAACTAATGAAAAACTGTTTTTT.

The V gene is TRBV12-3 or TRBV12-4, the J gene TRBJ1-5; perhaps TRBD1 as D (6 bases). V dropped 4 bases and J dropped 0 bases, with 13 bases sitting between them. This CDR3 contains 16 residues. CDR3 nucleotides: TGTGCCAGCAGTTGGCCGGGACAACATAGCAATCAGCCCCAGCATTTT. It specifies CASSWPGQHSNQPQHF.

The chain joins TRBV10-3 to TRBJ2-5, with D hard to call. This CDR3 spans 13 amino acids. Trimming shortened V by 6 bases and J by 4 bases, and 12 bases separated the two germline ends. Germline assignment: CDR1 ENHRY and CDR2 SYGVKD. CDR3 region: CAIRARETETQYF. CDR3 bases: TGTGCCATCAGGGCCAGAGAGACAGAGACCCAGTACTTC.